Below, one T cell receptor (beta chain) is given with its context. Arm-PCR of CDR3 regions with iRepertoire HTBI primers generated TCR beta libraries. TCRdb reprocessed the multiplex PCR reads via MiXCR and lists one record per CDR3 protein. This repertoire shows some 500,000 distinct CDR3 sequences, approximately 13% found once; its top ten account for about 9.1%. This entry belongs to a study of regulatory T cells in long-lasting Graves disease. About the study: Those Graves' patients who were newly diagnosed had been on antithyroid drugs under 3 months.

The sample's time point: newly diagnosed GD, antithyroid drugs for less than 3 months. RNA from PBMCs was the source of the TCR library. From each patient, around 8.7 milliliters of peripheral blood was drawn and collected into an EDTA anticoagulant tube. CDR1 and CDR2 from the germline V gene are GTSNPN and SVGIG (reference sequence). This CDR3 region has 13 residues. V was clipped by 3 bases and J by 5 bases; unmatched bases: 7. These data were also reused for a study on T cells in Graves' hyperthyroidism and ophthalmopathy. From that report: Hyperthyroidism, newly diagnosed and lasting under 2 months, affected patients aged 18 to 65. Blood also contained most expanded thyroid clonotypes above 0.001.

The source was peripheral blood mononuclear cells (PBMCs), collected at new diagnosis, from a patient treated with antithyroid drugs. The TCR sequence derives from a man aged 25-40 years with Graves disease. This chain connects TRBV30 to TRBJ2-7; TRBD1 agrees at 7 bases. CDR3 amino acids: CAWRTRQGHEQYF. The CDR3 DNA sequence: TGTGCCTGGAGGACCCGACAGGGCCACGAGCAGTACTTC.